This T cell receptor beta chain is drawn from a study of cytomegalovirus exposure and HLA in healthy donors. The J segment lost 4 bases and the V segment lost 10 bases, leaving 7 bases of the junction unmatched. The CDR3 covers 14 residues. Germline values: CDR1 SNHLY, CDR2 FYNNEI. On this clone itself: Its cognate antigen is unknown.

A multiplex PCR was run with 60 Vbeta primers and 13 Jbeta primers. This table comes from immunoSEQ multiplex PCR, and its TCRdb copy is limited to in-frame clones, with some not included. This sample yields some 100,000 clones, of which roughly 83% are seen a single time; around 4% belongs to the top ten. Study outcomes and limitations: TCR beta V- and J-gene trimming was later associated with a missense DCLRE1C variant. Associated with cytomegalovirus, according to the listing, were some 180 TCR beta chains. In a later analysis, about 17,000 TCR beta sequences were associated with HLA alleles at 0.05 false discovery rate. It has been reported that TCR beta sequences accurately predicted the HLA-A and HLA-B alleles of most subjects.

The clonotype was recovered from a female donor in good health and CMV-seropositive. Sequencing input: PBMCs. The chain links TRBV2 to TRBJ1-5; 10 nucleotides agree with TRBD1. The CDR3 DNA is TGTGCCACCACGGACAGGGGGGGGAATCAGCCCCAGCATTTT. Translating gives CATTDRGGNQPQHF.